This T cell receptor beta chain was documented in a study of T cell repertoires in cytomegalovirus infection. Study context: Matching HLA type, along with CMV infection, was indicated by public TCR beta signatures.

TCRdb re-called the reads with MiXCR, one entry per CDR3 protein. The sample holds some 680,000 distinct CDR3 sequences, 35% seen once. V was cut by 3 bases and J by 0 bases, with 12 bases left in between. The CDR3 runs to 16 residues. For this clonotype: The CDR3 end shows no conserved phenylalanine or tryptophan, and so a read error is likely.

This sequence originates from a human donor in good health (CMV status not recorded). Some clones in this sample may be carry-over from other donors' samples. The specimen was PBMCs. The J gene is TRBJ2-4, the V gene TRBV12-3 or TRBV12-4, with D hard to call. The CDR3 nucleotides are TGTGCCAGCAGTTTGACCTCCCCTCTAGCCAAAAACATTCAGTACCTC. Translating gives CASSLTSPLAKNIQYL.